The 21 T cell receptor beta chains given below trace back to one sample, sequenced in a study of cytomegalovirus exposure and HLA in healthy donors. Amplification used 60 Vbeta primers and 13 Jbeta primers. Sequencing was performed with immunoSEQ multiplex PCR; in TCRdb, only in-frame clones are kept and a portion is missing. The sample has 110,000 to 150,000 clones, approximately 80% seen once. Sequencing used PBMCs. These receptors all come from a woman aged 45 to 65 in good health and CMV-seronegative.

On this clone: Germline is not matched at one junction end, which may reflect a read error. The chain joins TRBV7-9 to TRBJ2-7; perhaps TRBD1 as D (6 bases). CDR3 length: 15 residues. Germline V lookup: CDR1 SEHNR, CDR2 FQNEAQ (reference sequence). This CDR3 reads CSSSRGQLGTYEQYF. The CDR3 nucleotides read TGTTCCAGCAGCCGAGGACAGTTGGGGACCTACGAGCAGTACTTC. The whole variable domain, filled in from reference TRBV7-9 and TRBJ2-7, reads DTGVSQNPRHKITKRGQNVTFRCDPISEHNRLYWYRQTLGQGPEFLTYFQNEAQLEKSRLLSDRFSAERPKGSFSTLEIQRTEQGDSAMYLCSSSRGQLGTYEQYFGPGTRLTVT.

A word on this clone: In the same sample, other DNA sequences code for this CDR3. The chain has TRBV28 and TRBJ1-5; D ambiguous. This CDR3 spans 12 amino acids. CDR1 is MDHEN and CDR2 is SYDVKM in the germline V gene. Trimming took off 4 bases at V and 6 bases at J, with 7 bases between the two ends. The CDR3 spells CASSSGRQPQHF. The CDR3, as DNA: TGTGCCAGCAGTTCTGGCCGTCAGCCCCAGCATTTT.

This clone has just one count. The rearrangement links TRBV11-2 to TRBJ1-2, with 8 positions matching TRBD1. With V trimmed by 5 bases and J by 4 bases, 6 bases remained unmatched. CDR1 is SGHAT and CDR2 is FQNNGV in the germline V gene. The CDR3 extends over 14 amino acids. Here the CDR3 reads CASSITGTGYGYTF. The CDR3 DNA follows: TGTGCCAGCAGCATTACCGGGACAGGCTATGGCTACACCTTC.

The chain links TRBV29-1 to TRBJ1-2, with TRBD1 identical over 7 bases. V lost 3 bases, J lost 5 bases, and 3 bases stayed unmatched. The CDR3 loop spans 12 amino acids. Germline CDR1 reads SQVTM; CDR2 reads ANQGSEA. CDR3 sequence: CSVETGPYGYTF. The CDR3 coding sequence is TGCAGCGTTGAGACAGGGCCGTATGGCTACACCTTC.

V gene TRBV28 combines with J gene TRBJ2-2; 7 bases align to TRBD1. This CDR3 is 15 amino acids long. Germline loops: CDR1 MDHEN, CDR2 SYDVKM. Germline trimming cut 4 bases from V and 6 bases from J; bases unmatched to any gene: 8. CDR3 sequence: CASSYGTANSGELFF. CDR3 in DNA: TGTGCCAGCAGTTATGGGACAGCAAATTCCGGGGAGCTGTTTTTT.

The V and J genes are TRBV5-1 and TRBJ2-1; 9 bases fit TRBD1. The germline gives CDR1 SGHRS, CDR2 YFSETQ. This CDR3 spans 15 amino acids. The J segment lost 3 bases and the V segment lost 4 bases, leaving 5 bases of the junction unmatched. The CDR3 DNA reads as TGCGCCAGCAGCCTGGGACAGGGAAGCTACAATGAGCAGTTCTTC. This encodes CASSLGQGSYNEQFF.

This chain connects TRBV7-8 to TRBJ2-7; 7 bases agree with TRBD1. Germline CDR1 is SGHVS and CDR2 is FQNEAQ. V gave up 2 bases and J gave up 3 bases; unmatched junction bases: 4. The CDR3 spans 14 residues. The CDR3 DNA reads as TGTGCCAGCAGCTTAACCGGGACAGACTACGAGCAGTACTTC. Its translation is CASSLTGTDYEQYF. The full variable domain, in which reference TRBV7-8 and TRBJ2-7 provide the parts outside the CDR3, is GAGVSQSPRYKVAKRGQDVALRCDPISGHVSLFWYQQALGQGPEFLTYFQNEAQLDKSGLPSDRFFAERPEGSVSTLKIQRTQQEDSAVYLCASSLTGTDYEQYFGPGTRLTVT.

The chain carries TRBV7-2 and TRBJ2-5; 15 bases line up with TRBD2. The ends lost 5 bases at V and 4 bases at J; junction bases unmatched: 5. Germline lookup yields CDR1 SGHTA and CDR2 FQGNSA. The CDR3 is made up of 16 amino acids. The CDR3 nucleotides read TGTGCCAGCAGCCCTTGGACTAGCGGGGGGGTAGAGACCCAGTACTTC. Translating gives CASSPWTSGGVETQYF. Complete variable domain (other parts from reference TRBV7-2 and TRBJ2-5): GAGVSQSPSNKVTEKGKDVELRCDPISGHTALYWYRQSLGQGLEFLIYFQGNSAPDKSGLPSDRFSAERTGGSVSTLTIQRTQQEDSAVYLCASSPWTSGGVETQYFGPGTRLLVL.

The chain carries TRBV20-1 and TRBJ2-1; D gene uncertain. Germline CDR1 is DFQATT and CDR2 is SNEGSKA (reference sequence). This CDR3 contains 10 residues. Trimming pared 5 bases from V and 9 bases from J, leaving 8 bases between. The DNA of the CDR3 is TGCAGTGCTCGAAGGAGTGAGCAGTTCTTC. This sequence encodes CSARRSEQFF.

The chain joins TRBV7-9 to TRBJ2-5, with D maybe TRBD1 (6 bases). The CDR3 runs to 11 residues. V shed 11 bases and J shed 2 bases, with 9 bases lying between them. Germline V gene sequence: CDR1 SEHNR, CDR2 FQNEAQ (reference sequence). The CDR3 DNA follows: TGTGCCGGACAGAAACAAGAGACCCAGTACTTC. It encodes CAGQKQETQYF.

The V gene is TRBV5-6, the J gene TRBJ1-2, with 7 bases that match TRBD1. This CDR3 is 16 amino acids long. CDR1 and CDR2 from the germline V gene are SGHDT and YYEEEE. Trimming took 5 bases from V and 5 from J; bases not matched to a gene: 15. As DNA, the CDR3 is TGTGCCAGCAGTCAATTATCCGGGACAGCAAAGTATGGCTACACCTTC. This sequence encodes CASSQLSGTAKYGYTF.

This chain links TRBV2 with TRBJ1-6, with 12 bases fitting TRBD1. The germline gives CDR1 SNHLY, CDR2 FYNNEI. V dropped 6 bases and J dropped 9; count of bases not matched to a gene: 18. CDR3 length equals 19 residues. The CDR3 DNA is TGTGCCAGCAGCGCCTCCATGGGGACAGGGGGCGATCTTGGTTCACCCCTCCACTTT. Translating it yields CASSASMGTGGDLGSPLHF. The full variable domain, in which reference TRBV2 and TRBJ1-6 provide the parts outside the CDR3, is EPEVTQTPSHQVTQMGQEVILRCVPISNHLYFYWYRQILGQKVEFLVSFYNNEISEKSEIFDDQFSVERPDGSNFTLKIRSTKLEDSAMYFCASSASMGTGGDLGSPLHFGNGTRLTVT.

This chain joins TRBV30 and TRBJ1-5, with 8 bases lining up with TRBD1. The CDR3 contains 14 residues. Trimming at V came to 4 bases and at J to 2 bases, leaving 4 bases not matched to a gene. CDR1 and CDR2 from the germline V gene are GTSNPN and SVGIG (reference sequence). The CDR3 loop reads CAWTKDRGNQPQHF. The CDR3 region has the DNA TGTGCCTGGACTAAGGACAGGGGCAATCAGCCCCAGCATTTT.

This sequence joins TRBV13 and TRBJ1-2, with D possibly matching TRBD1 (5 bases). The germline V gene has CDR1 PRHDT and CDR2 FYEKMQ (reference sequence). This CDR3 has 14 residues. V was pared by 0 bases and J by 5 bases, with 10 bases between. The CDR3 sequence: CASSLGRDRYGYTF. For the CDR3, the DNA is TGTGCCAGCAGCTTAGGCAGGGATAGGTATGGCTACACCTTC.

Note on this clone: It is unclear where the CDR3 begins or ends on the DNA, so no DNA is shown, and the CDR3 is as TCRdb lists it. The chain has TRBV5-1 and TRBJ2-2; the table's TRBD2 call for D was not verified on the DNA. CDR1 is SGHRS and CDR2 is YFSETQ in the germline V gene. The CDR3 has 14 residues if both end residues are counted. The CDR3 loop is CASSLARRAGELFF.

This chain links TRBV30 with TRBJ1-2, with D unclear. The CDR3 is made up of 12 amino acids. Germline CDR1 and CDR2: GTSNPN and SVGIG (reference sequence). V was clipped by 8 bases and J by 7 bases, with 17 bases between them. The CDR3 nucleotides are TGTGCCCTCACGCGGGGAACGGGTGGCTACACCTTC. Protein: CALTRGTGGYTF.

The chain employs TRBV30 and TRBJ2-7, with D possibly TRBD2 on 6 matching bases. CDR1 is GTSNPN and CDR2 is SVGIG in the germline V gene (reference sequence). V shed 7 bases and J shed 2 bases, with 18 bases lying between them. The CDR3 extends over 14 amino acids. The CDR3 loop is CASLYGGRAYEQYF. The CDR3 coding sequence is TGTGCCTCCTTATATGGGGGGAGAGCCTACGAGCAGTACTTC.

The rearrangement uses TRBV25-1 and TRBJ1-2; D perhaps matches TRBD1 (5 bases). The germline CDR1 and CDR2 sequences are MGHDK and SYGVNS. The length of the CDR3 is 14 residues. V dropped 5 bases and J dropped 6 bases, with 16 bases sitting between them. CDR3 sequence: CASSQSSGADGYTF. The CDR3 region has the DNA TGTGCCAGCAGTCAATCTAGCGGGGCAGATGGCTACACCTTC.

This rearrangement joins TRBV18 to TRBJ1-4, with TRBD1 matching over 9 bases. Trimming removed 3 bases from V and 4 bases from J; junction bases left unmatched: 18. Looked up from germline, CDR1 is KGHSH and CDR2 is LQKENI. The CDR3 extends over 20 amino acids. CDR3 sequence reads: CASSPTHKFRDRVGNEKLFF. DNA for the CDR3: TGTGCCAGCTCACCGACACACAAATTCCGGGACAGGGTTGGTAATGAAAAACTGTTTTTT.

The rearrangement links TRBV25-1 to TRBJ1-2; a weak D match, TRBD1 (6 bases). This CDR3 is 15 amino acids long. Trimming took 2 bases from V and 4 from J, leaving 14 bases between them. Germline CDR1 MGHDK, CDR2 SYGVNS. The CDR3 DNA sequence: TGTGCCAGCAGTGAAGGGTGGGGGCAGAGCTATGGCTACACCTTC. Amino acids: CASSEGWGQSYGYTF.

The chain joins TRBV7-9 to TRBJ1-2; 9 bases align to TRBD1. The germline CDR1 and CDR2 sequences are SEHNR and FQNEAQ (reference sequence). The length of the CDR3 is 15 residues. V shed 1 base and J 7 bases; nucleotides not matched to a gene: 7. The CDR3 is CASSLGGTGRSGYTF. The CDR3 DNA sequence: TGTGCCAGCAGCTTAGGGGGGACAGGGCGAAGTGGCTACACCTTC.